Presented here are 6 T cell receptor beta chains from one specimen sequenced in a study of cytomegalovirus exposure and HLA in healthy donors. PCR involved 60 Vbeta and 13 Jbeta primers. Data came from immunoSEQ multiplex PCR; TCRdb stores just in-frame clones and leaves some out. The repertoire has roughly 120,000 clones, more than 60% of them found once; the top ten carry around 13%. The source material was PBMCs. The receptors were gathered from a woman aged 60-75 years in good health and CMV-seropositive.

This chain connects TRBV6-5 to TRBJ1-5, with 9 bases that match TRBD1. Germline V gives CDR1 MNHEY, CDR2 SVGAGI. The length of the CDR3 is 15 residues. The V segment lost 4 bases and the J segment 5 bases; nucleotides outside the gene matches: 6. The CDR3 region is CASSSGTGSYQPQHF. The CDR3 DNA follows: TGTGCCAGCAGTTCCGGGACAGGGTCATATCAGCCCCAGCATTTT.

By share, this clone counts as medium-sized. The genes are TRBV5-1 and TRBJ2-5; D possibly corresponds to TRBD2 (7 bases). Trimming shortened V by 1 base and J by 1 base, and 14 bases separated the two germline ends. There are 16 residues in the CDR3. CDR1 and CDR2 (germline): SGHRS, YFSETQ. CDR3 DNA sequence: TGCGCCAGCAGCTTGAGTGCGGGGGCCTTCCAAGAGACCCAGTACTTC. Translating gives CASSLSAGAFQETQYF.

The chain joins TRBV10-3 to TRBJ2-1, with a tentative D call TRBD1 (6 bases). This CDR3 region has 15 residues. The V end was cut by 5 bases, the J end by 2 bases, with 13 bases between. From germline, CDR1 is ENHRY and CDR2 SYGVKD. The CDR3 reads CAISYRQAPYNEQFF. The CDR3 bases are TGTGCCATCAGTTACAGACAGGCACCCTACAATGAGCAGTTCTTC.

The V call is TRBV2, the J call TRBJ1-5; 7 bases fit TRBD1. Trimming removed 3 bases from V and 4 bases from J; junction bases left unmatched: 6. The germline gives CDR1 SNHLY, CDR2 FYNNEI. The CDR3 has 15 amino acids. DNA of the CDR3: TGTGCCAGCAGTGACCCACAGGGGTGGAATCAGCCCCAGCATTTT. It translates to CASSDPQGWNQPQHF. Together with reference TRBV2 and TRBJ1-5, the CDR3 gives the full variable domain: EPEVTQTPSHQVTQMGQEVILRCVPISNHLYFYWYRQILGQKVEFLVSFYNNEISEKSEIFDDQFSVERPDGSNFTLKIRSTKLEDSAMYFCASSDPQGWNQPQHFGDGTRLSIL.

The chain recombines TRBV10-1 with TRBJ2-7, with 12 positions matching TRBD2. The CDR3 sequence is 23 residues long. J lost 6 bases, V lost 4 bases, and 31 bases had no gene match. Germline V CDR1 and CDR2: WNHNN, SYGVQD (reference sequence). The CDR3 protein is CASSGSCTPFYPSGRDLPVEQYF. The DNA for the CDR3 is TGCGCCAGCAGTGGGTCCTGCACACCCTTCTATCCTAGCGGGAGGGACCTCCCCGTCGAGCAGTACTTC.

With regard to this clone: Germline and junction disagree at one end, which may indicate a read error. This sequence joins TRBV7-7 and TRBJ1-5; 9 bases align to TRBD1. Germline V lookup: CDR1 SSHAT, CDR2 FNYEAQ (reference sequence). This CDR3 contains 16 residues. The CDR3 protein is CASSLAGGTGNQPQHF. The CDR3 DNA reads TGTGCTAGCAGCTTAGCGGGGGGGACAGGGAATCAGCCCCAGCATTTT.